Below are 25 T cell receptor beta chains sequenced from a single sample in a study of neurological immune-mediated disorders. TCRdb fed the 5' RACE reads into MiXCR, producing one record per CDR3 protein. The table lists tens of thousands of distinct CDR3 sequences, about 14% of them singletons. Sequencing was done on a sample of PBMCs. Every receptor here comes from a woman aged 50 to 60 in good health.

This clonotype was detected many times. V usage is TRBV28 and J usage is TRBJ2-6; D gene ambiguous. Trimming cost V 1 base and J 0 bases, with 7 bases left between them. Germline CDR1 MDHEN, CDR2 SYDVKM. The length of the CDR3 is 16 residues. CDR3 nucleotide sequence: TGTGCCAGCAGTTTATCGGCAGCCTCTGGGGCCAACGTCCTGACTTTC. Translated, it gives CASSLSAASGANVLTF.

This clonotype was counted at least ten times. This chain uses TRBV28 with TRBJ2-5; perhaps TRBD2 as D (7 bases). Germline values: CDR1 MDHEN, CDR2 SYDVKM. This CDR3 is 16 amino acids long. V shed 3 bases and J shed 2 bases, with 16 bases lying between them. The CDR3 protein is CASSFPRGGGQETQYF. For the CDR3, the DNA is TGTGCCAGCAGTTTCCCCAGAGGGGGAGGGCAAGAGACCCAGTACTTC.

V and J are TRBV18 and TRBJ1-1; 9 bases agree with TRBD1. Germline trimming cut 1 base from V and 11 bases from J; bases unmatched to any gene: 14. This CDR3 is 16 amino acids long. Germline V gene lookup returns CDR1 KGHSH and CDR2 LQKENI. The CDR3 bases are TGTGCCAGCTCACCACAAACCCTCGGCACAGGGGGCTGGGCTTTCTTT. Its protein product is CASSPQTLGTGGWAFF.

There are a few counts of this clonotype. The rearrangement joins TRBV3-1 to TRBJ1-6; TRBD1 is a possible D gene (6 bases). The CDR3 runs to 15 residues. V gave up 1 base and J gave up 13 bases, with 17 bases separating them. Germline loops: CDR1 LGHDT, CDR2 YNNKEL (reference sequence). The CDR3 protein is CASSQGSTGSVPLHF. The CDR3 DNA is TGTGCCAGCAGCCAAGGTTCTACAGGGTCGGTCCCCCTCCACTTT.

This clonotype was detected many times. CDR3 in amino acids: CASSLLDRANTGELFF. CDR3 in DNA: TGTGCCAGCTCACTACTCGACAGGGCGAACACCGGGGAGCTGTTTTTT. The J gene is TRBJ2-2, the V gene TRBV18; 7 nucleotides match TRBD1. The CDR3 runs 16 residues. The J segment lost 0 bases and the V segment lost 4 bases, leaving 5 bases of the junction unmatched. Germline CDR1 is KGHSH and CDR2 is LQKENI.

This clonotype was detected ten times or more. The rearrangement links TRBV4-2 to TRBJ2-2; the D is unclear. The CDR3 sequence is 14 residues long. V lost 4 bases, J lost 1 base, and 7 bases lay in between. The V gene's germline CDR1 is LGHNA and CDR2 YNFKEQ. CDR3 sequence: CASSRGRNTGELFF. In DNA form, the CDR3 reads TGTGCCAGCAGCCGAGGCAGGAACACCGGGGAGCTGTTTTTT.

This clonotype was observed at least ten times. The rearrangement links TRBV20-1 to TRBJ1-1; the D is unclear. V shed 7 bases and J shed 1 base, with 13 bases lying between them. Germline V CDR1 and CDR2: DFQATT, SNEGSKA (reference sequence). This CDR3 comprises 13 residues. The CDR3 DNA follows: TGCAGTGGCGGCGGGGAGGGGAACACTGAAGCTTTCTTT. Residues: CSGGGEGNTEAFF.

This clonotype occurred many times. The V and J genes are TRBV12-3 or TRBV12-4 and TRBJ2-7; D is possibly TRBD2 (6 bases). Trimming pared 3 bases from V and 9 bases from J, leaving 18 bases between. The CDR3 consists of 14 residues. The CDR3 loop is CASSFAAGQSRQYF. CDR3 in DNA: TGTGCCAGCAGTTTCGCAGCGGGCCAATCGAGGCAGTACTTC.

The chain links TRBV3-1 to TRBJ2-2; 7 bases align to TRBD2. This CDR3 spans 19 amino acids. The V gene's germline CDR1 is LGHDT and CDR2 YNNKEL (reference sequence). V lost 0 bases to trimming and J lost 0 bases; unmatched junction nucleotides: 10. CDR3 DNA sequence: TGTGCCAGCAGCCAAGAAAAACTGAAGCGGGGATCGAACACCGGGGAGCTGTTTTTT. This gives the protein CASSQEKLKRGSNTGELFF.

This clonotype was found many times. The chain joins TRBV5-1 to TRBJ2-7, with 7 bases fitting TRBD2. This CDR3 region has 14 residues. V gave up 4 bases and J gave up 3 bases; unmatched junction bases: 7. The germline V gene has CDR1 SGHRS and CDR2 YFSETQ. This CDR3 is CASSLAGANYEQYF. CDR3 DNA sequence: TGCGCCAGCAGCCTGGCGGGAGCAAACTACGAGCAGTACTTC.

At least ten counts were recorded for this clonotype. This chain connects TRBV3-1 to TRBJ1-1; D uncertain. V lost 1 base, J lost 4 bases, and 13 bases lay in between. Germline assignment: CDR1 LGHDT and CDR2 YNNKEL (reference sequence). The CDR3 is made up of 15 amino acids. CDR3 nucleotides: TGTGCCAGCAGCCAAGGTAGGGCGGTGGTCACTGAAGCTTTCTTT. Translating gives CASSQGRAVVTEAFF.

This clonotype was observed many times. The genes are TRBV15 and TRBJ2-2; no clear D gene. Between the trimmed V and J ends, which lost 0 bases and 6 bases, there was a span of 14 bases. The CDR3 covers 16 residues. Germline V gene lookup returns CDR1 LNHNV and CDR2 YYDKDF (reference sequence). CDR3 DNA sequence: TGTGCCACCAGCAGAGACTCGGTAGGAGATCCCGGGGAGCTGTTTTTT. This gives the protein CATSRDSVGDPGELFF.

V gene TRBV7-9 combines with J gene TRBJ2-1; 12 positions match TRBD2. The CDR3 extends over 15 amino acids. The ends lost 3 bases at V and 5 bases at J; junction bases unmatched: 2. Germline V gene lookup returns CDR1 SEHNR and CDR2 FQNEAQ (reference sequence). The CDR3 DNA sequence: TGTGCCAGCAGCTTCCGGACTAGCGGGGACAATGAGCAGTTCTTC. Its protein product is CASSFRTSGDNEQFF. The whole variable domain, remainder taken from reference TRBV7-9 and TRBJ2-1, is DTGVSQNPRHKITKRGQNVTFRCDPISEHNRLYWYRQTLGQGPEFLTYFQNEAQLEKSRLLSDRFSAERPKGSFSTLEIQRTEQGDSAMYLCASSFRTSGDNEQFFGPGTRLTVL.

This clonotype was counted many times. The CDR3 DNA reads as TGTGCCACCAGCAGAGAAGGAGCGGAAGGACTCGCCTTTGGGGCCAACGTCCTGACTTTC. This gives the protein CATSREGAEGLAFGANVLTF. This chain uses TRBV15 with TRBJ2-6, with D possibly TRBD2 on 5 matching bases. Germline V gene data show CDR1 as LNHNV and CDR2 as YYDKDF (reference sequence). The CDR3 is made up of 20 amino acids. The V end lost 0 bases, the J end lost 3 bases, and 21 bases lay between the germline ends.

The sample holds many counts of this clonotype. The chain couples TRBV29-1 to TRBJ2-3, with TRBD1 identical over 8 bases. CDR1 is SQVTM and CDR2 is ANQGSEA in the germline V gene. The CDR3 has 15 amino acids. The trim removed 7 bases at V and 0 bases at J, leaving 9 bases unmatched. In DNA form, the CDR3 reads TGCAGCGCCCAACCGGGACAGGCTAGCACAGATACGCAGTATTTT. Residues: CSAQPGQASTDTQYF.

This clonotype was seen a few times. The CDR3 here is CASSWDAYEQYF. DNA of the CDR3: TGTGCCAGCAGTTGGGACGCCTACGAGCAGTACTTC. The V call is TRBV28, the J call TRBJ2-7; D may match TRBD1 or TRBD2 (5 bases each). This CDR3 is built from 12 residues. Trimming cost V 4 bases and J 2 bases, with 6 bases left between them. CDR1 and CDR2 from the germline V gene are MDHEN and SYDVKM.

This clonotype came up many times. V usage is TRBV20-1 and J usage is TRBJ2-3; D is unclear. Germline V gene data show CDR1 as DFQATT and CDR2 as SNEGSKA (reference sequence). This CDR3 region has 14 residues. V lost 6 bases, J lost 1 base, and 14 bases lay in between. The CDR3 loop reads CSAVNPKRTDTQYF. DNA for the CDR3: TGCAGTGCCGTTAATCCCAAGCGCACAGATACGCAGTATTTT.

In its sample, this clonotype was seen many times. V usage is TRBV7-9 and J usage is TRBJ2-7, with 11 bases matching TRBD2. V shed 5 bases and J 4 bases; nucleotides not matched to a gene: 10. Germline V gene sequence: CDR1 SEHNR, CDR2 FQNEAQ (reference sequence). This CDR3 spans 16 amino acids. The CDR3 DNA reads as TGTGCCAGCAGCCATACTTTAGCGGGAGGGGAGTACGAGCAGTACTTC. This gives the protein CASSHTLAGGEYEQYF.

At least ten counts were recorded for this clonotype. This sequence joins TRBV5-1 and TRBJ2-7; 10 bases map to TRBD2. This CDR3 is built from 15 residues. Germline V gene sequence: CDR1 SGHRS, CDR2 YFSETQ. Trimming at V came to 5 bases and at J to 4 bases, leaving 9 bases not matched to a gene. The CDR3 DNA follows: TGCGCCAGCAGGACTTCTAGCGGGAGCTTTTACGAGCAGTACTTC. The encoded protein is CASRTSSGSFYEQYF.

Ten or more counts support this clonotype. V usage is TRBV29-1 and J usage is TRBJ2-1; D is perhaps TRBD2 (6 bases). V was shortened by 7 bases and J by 2 bases, with 15 bases between the two germline ends. This CDR3 spans 14 amino acids. Germline V lookup: CDR1 SQVTM, CDR2 ANQGSEA. CDR3 loop: CSGRGRGPYNEQFF. The DNA for the CDR3 is TGCAGCGGGAGAGGGCGGGGCCCCTACAATGAGCAGTTCTTC.

This clonotype was observed at least ten times. The V call is TRBV5-1, the J call TRBJ1-4; possible D gene TRBD1, 5 bases. This CDR3 spans 14 amino acids. V shed 0 bases and J shed 8 bases, with 11 bases lying between them. CDR1 is SGHRS, CDR2 YFSETQ, per germline. The CDR3 here is CASSLEGAGEKLFF. Written as DNA, the CDR3 is TGCGCCAGCAGCTTGGAAGGGGCGGGAGAAAAACTGTTTTTT.

The chain is built from TRBV5-1 and TRBJ2-7; 8 positions agree with TRBD2. CDR3 length equals 14 residues. Germline V lookup: CDR1 SGHRS, CDR2 YFSETQ. J lost 3 bases, V lost 4 bases, and 6 bases had no gene match. CDR3 residues: CASSRSGTVYEQYF. Written as DNA, the CDR3 is TGCGCCAGCAGCCGTAGCGGGACGGTCTACGAGCAGTACTTC. Filled out from reference TRBV5-1 and TRBJ2-7, the complete variable domain reads KAGVTQTPRYLIKTRGQQVTLSCSPISGHRSVSWYQQTPGQGLQFLFEYFSETQRNKGNFPGRFSGRQFSNSRSEMNVSTLELGDSALYLCASSRSGTVYEQYFGPGTRLTVT.

The chain links TRBV5-1 to TRBJ2-7; 9 bases agree with TRBD2. The trim removed 0 bases at V and 5 bases at J, leaving 12 bases unmatched. Germline assignment: CDR1 SGHRS and CDR2 YFSETQ. The CDR3 extends over 17 amino acids. The CDR3 coding sequence is TGCGCCAGCAGCTTGGTCCGCGCGGGAGGGCCGTTGAACGAGCAGTACTTC. It is translated as CASSLVRAGGPLNEQYF.

V usage is TRBV29-1 and J usage is TRBJ2-5, with D hard to call. CDR3 length: 13 amino acids. Trimming pared 4 bases from V and 5 bases from J, leaving 14 bases between. Germline V gene data show CDR1 as SQVTM and CDR2 as ANQGSEA. CDR3 sequence reads: CSVASIGGETQYF. The CDR3, as DNA: TGCAGCGTTGCTTCCATTGGTGGTGAGACCCAGTACTTC.

The chain joins TRBV7-2 to TRBJ2-1; D unresolved. Trimming pared 1 base from V and 10 bases from J, leaving 11 bases between. Per the germline V gene, CDR1 is SGHTA and CDR2 is FQGNSA. This CDR3 comprises 13 residues. CDR3 in DNA: TGTGCCAGCAGCTTAGGAGTTGCGGCAGAGCAGTTCTTC. Encoded protein: CASSLGVAAEQFF.